The rows below give T cell receptor beta chains drawn from one sample of a study of cytomegalovirus exposure and HLA in healthy donors. Sequencing used immunoSEQ multiplex PCR; TCRdb keeps in-frame clones, though not all of them. Here the sample spans approximately 200,000 clones, approximately 82% being singletons. Sequencing was done on a sample of PBMCs. These receptors came from a woman aged 25-40 years in good health and CMV-seropositive. Each CDR3 is given with its conserved first and last residue. The D gene is left open where the match is weak. A row's size may be missing; if present it is once, few, many or a size class.

d_gene | j_gene | v_gene | abundance | CDR3aa | CDR3nt
TRBD1 | TRBJ1-2 | TRBV5-1 | NA | CASRASQTLTGVYGYTF | TGCGCCAGCAGGGCTTCCCAGACCTTGACAGGGGTCTATGGCTACACCTTC
NA | TRBJ2-3 | TRBV18 | NA | CASSRDLQTTDTQYF | TGTGCCAGCTCACGAGATTTACAGACCACAGATACGCAGTATTTT
NA | TRBJ2-7 | TRBV4-1 | NA | CASSQIPGYSYEQYF | TGCGCCAGCAGCCAAATACCAGGGTACTCCTACGAGCAGTACTTC
TRBD1 | TRBJ1-3 | TRBV18 | NA | CASSRNPPGQGGNTIYF | TGTGCCAGCTCACGAAACCCCCCGGGACAGGGTGGAAACACCATATATTTT
TRBD2 | TRBJ2-1 | TRBV5-1 | NA | CASSLQTSGFSYNEQFF | TGCGCCAGCAGCTTGCAGACTAGCGGGTTCTCCTACAATGAGCAGTTCTTC
TRBD1 | TRBJ1-1 | TRBV19 | NA | CASSIRDRNTEAFF | TGTGCCAGTAGTATCCGGGACAGGAACACTGAAGCTTTCTTT
NA | TRBJ1-3 | TRBV6-6 | NA | CASTRGSSGNTIYF | TGTGCCAGCACTCGGGGTAGTTCTGGAAACACCATATATTTT
TRBD1 | TRBJ1-5 | TRBV28 | NA | CASSERQGGNQPQHF | TGTGCCAGCAGTGAGAGACAGGGGGGCAATCAGCCCCAGCATTTT
NA | TRBJ2-7 | TRBV5-1 | NA | CASSVPSPYEQYF | TGCGCCAGCAGCGTCCCTTCCCCCTACGAGCAGTACTTC
TRBD2 | TRBJ2-2 | TRBV30 | NA | CAWRDTSGTGELFF | TGTGCCTGGAGGGATACTAGCGGAACCGGGGAGCTGTTTTTT
NA | TRBJ1-3 | TRBV27 | once | CASSDLRGNTIYF | TGTGCCAGCAGCGATTTGCGAGGAAACACCATATATTTT
TRBD1 | TRBJ1-1 | TRBV5-1 | few | CASSWNDRGSTEAFF | TGCGCCAGCAGCTGGAACGACAGGGGGTCCACTGAAGCTTTCTTT
TRBD2 | TRBJ2-3 | TRBV28 | NA | CASSHARLAEGTDTQYF | TGTGCCAGCAGCCACGCTCGACTAGCTGAAGGCACAGATACGCAGTATTTT
NA | TRBJ2-7 | TRBV19 | NA | CASSIRDSGYEQYF | TGTGCCAGTAGTATACGAGACAGTGGGTACGAGCAGTACTTC
TRBD2 | TRBJ2-1 | TRBV9 | NA | CASASGHSYNEQFF | TGTGCCAGCGCTAGCGGGCACTCCTACAATGAGCAGTTCTTC
TRBD1 | TRBJ1-2 | TRBV27 | NA | CASALAGQGYGYTF | TGTGCCAGTGCCCTAGCTGGACAGGGCTATGGCTACACCTTC
NA | TRBJ1-2 | TRBV20-1 | once | CSASFANGYTF | TGCAGTGCTAGCTTTGCGAATGGCTACACCTTC
NA | TRBJ1-1 | TRBV28 | NA | CASSLSLTEWRVTEAFF | TGTGCCAGCAGTTTAAGTCTGACCGAATGGCGGGTCACTGAAGCTTTCTTT
NA | TRBJ1-1 | TRBV7-2 | NA | CASSFTDSTEAFF | TGTGCCAGCAGCTTTACAGATTCCACTGAAGCTTTCTTT
NA | TRBJ1-2 | TRBV19 | NA | CASSPQDRRGYTF | TGTGCCAGTAGTCCCCAGGACAGAAGGGGCTACACCTTC
TRBD1 | TRBJ1-1 | TRBV5-1 | NA | CASSWTGTTEAFF | TGCGCCAGCAGCTGGACAGGGACTACTGAAGCTTTCTTT
NA | TRBJ2-2 | TRBV11-2 | NA | CASSLTNTGELFF | TGTGCCAGCAGCTTGACAAACACCGGGGAGCTGTTTTTT
NA | TRBJ2-1 | TRBV18 | few | CASSRSTDYNEQFF | TGTGCCAGCTCTCGCTCGACAGACTACAATGAGCAGTTCTTC
NA | TRBJ1-2 | TRBV28 | NA | CASNYQWHGYTF | TGTGCCAGCAATTATCAATGGCATGGCTACACCTTC
NA | TRBJ2-1 | TRBV5-1 | NA | CASSLGQNYNEQFF | TGCGCCAGCAGCTTGGGACAGAACTACAATGAGCAGTTCTTC
TRBD1 | TRBJ1-1 | TRBV2 | NA | CASSPTGGETNTEAFF | TGTGCCAGCAGTCCAACAGGGGGAGAAACGAACACTGAAGCTTTCTTT
NA | TRBJ1-1 | TRBV5-6 | many | CASSLIRGTEAFF | TGTGCCAGCAGCTTGATCAGGGGAACTGAAGCTTTCTTT
TRBD1 | TRBJ1-4 | TRBV6-5 | NA | CASSQDRAGEKLFF | TGTGCCAGCAGTCAGGACAGGGCGGGGGAAAAACTGTTTTTT
NA | TRBJ1-2 | TRBV9 | NA | CASRGKGANYGYTF | TGTGCCAGCAGGGGGAAGGGGGCTAACTATGGCTACACCTTC
TRBD2 | TRBJ2-3 | TRBV2 | NA | CASSELAGPTDTQYF | TGTGCCAGCAGTGAACTAGCGGGACCCACAGATACGCAGTATTTT
NA | TRBJ1-5 | TRBV6-1 | few | CASSPTRVQQPQHF | TGTGCCAGCAGCCCTACGCGGGTTCAACAGCCCCAGCATTTT
NA | TRBJ1-2 | TRBV2 | NA | CAISGGTHIMVGYTF | TGTGCCATCAGCGGGGGTACCCACATTATGGTTGGCTACACCTTC
NA | TRBJ1-4 | TRBV4-2 | NA | CASSQDRGREKLFF | TGTGCCAGCAGCCAAGACAGGGGTAGGGAAAAACTGTTTTTT
TRBD1 | TRBJ1-4 | TRBV10-3 | once | CASQQGVTEKLFF | TGTGCCTCCCAACAGGGGGTGACCGAAAAACTGTTTTTT
NA | TRBJ2-7 | TRBV5-4 | NA | CASSPTRSSYEQYF | TGTGCCAGCAGCCCGACAAGATCCTCCTACGAGCAGTACTTC
NA | TRBJ1-2 | TRBV6-5 | NA | CASTPRGFYGYTF | TGTGCCAGCACTCCAAGGGGGTTCTATGGCTACACCTTC
TRBD1 | TRBJ1-5 | TRBV9 | once | CASTLEGGRNQPQHF | TGTGCCAGCACCCTTGAAGGGGGCAGAAATCAGCCCCAGCATTTT
TRBD2 | TRBJ2-1 | TRBV5-1 | NA | CASSLGLAERNEQFF | TGCGCCAGCAGCCTAGGACTAGCGGAGCGAAATGAGCAGTTCTTC
TRBD2 | TRBJ2-2 | TRBV29-1 | NA | CSAATFSGRPDTGELFF | TGCAGCGCAGCAACCTTTAGCGGGAGGCCAGACACCGGGGAGCTGTTTTTT